Shown below are 27 T cell receptor beta chains from a single sample sequenced in a study of blood T cell repertoires in COVID-19. TCRdb's table, derived via immunoSEQ multiplex PCR, lists solely in-frame clones and lacks some. The sample holds about 260,000 clones; 88% are singletons and the top ten take approximately 11%. The sequenced sample was peripheral blood. These receptors were obtained from a woman under 40 with COVID-19, enrolled during active disease.

In its sample, this clone was seen a few times. The CDR3 DNA reads as TGCGCCAGCAGCGCACTCCCGGGACAAACACGGGGCTACACCTTC. It translates to CASSALPGQTRGYTF. The chain couples TRBV5-1 to TRBJ1-2; D may be TRBD1 (6 bases). Germline loops: CDR1 SGHRS, CDR2 YFSETQ. The CDR3 runs 15 residues. Trimming took 4 bases from V and 8 from J, leaving 21 bases between them.

V and J are TRBV6-1 and TRBJ2-1, with D unresolved. The CDR3 totals 14 residues. V lost 2 bases and J lost 4, with 9 bases in between. Germline V gene lookup returns CDR1 MNHNS and CDR2 SASEGT. Written as DNA, the CDR3 is TGTGCCAGCAGTGAATCCCCAGGATACAATGAGCAGTTCTTC. Residues: CASSESPGYNEQFF.

The count of this clone is one. The V gene is TRBV7-6, the J gene TRBJ2-7; D is unresolved. Per the germline V gene, CDR1 is SGHVS and CDR2 is FNYEAQ. Trimming removed 4 bases from V and 8 bases from J, with 12 bases in between. The CDR3 totals 12 residues. CDR3 sequence (DNA): TGTGCCAGCAGCTCCGCTGAGGATCAGCAGTACTTC. Translating gives CASSSAEDQQYF.

V usage is TRBV5-6 and J usage is TRBJ2-5, with TRBD1 identical over 7 bases. The germline V gene has CDR1 SGHDT and CDR2 YYEEEE. V trimming: 5 bases; J trimming: 5 bases; junction bases outside the gene matches: 9. The CDR3 has 14 amino acids. The CDR3 DNA reads as TGTGCCAGCAGGCGAAGGGGGCTAGGGGAGACCCAGTACTTC. Amino acid sequence: CASRRRGLGETQYF.

This clone was recorded only once. CDR3 nucleotides: TGTGCCAGCAGCCCATGGACTAGCGGGAGATATACCGGGGAGCTGTTTTTT. Translated: CASSPWTSGRYTGELFF. The gene calls are TRBV7-2 and TRBJ2-2; 13 nucleotides line up with TRBD2. CDR1 and CDR2 from the germline V gene are SGHTA and FQGNSA. This CDR3 spans 17 amino acids. Trimming removed 5 bases from V and 5 bases from J; junction bases left unmatched: 8.

This clone has only one observation. The chain recombines TRBV2 with TRBJ2-7; 10 bases agree with TRBD2. Germline CDR1 reads SNHLY; CDR2 reads FYNNEI. The ends lost 9 bases at V and 5 bases at J; junction bases unmatched: 10. The CDR3 has 14 amino acids. The CDR3 region is CARGGSGRFNEQYF. CDR3 coding DNA: TGTGCCAGGGGCGGTAGCGGGAGGTTCAACGAGCAGTACTTC.

The V gene is TRBV6-1, the J gene TRBJ1-5; weak D call: TRBD1 (6 bases). This CDR3 region has 15 residues. Germline assignment: CDR1 MNHNS and CDR2 SASEGT. The germline V and J ends were trimmed by 3 bases and 5 bases, with 14 bases remaining between them. The CDR3 protein is CASSDSTSGDQPQHF. CDR3 bases: TGTGCCAGCAGTGATTCCACCTCAGGGGATCAGCCCCAGCATTTT.

The chain has TRBV29-1 and TRBJ2-5, with TRBD1 as a possible D gene (6 bases). Trimming stripped 3 bases from V and 5 bases from J, with 16 bases between. The CDR3 runs 14 residues. Germline loops: CDR1 SQVTM, CDR2 ANQGSEA. The CDR3 nucleotides are TGCAGCGTTGATTGGACAGCCCCGTGGGAGACCCAGTACTTC. Translation gives CSVDWTAPWETQYF.

The genes are TRBV2 and TRBJ1-2, with 8 bases aligning to TRBD1. The V gene's germline CDR1 is SNHLY and CDR2 FYNNEI. CDR3 size: 14 residues. Trimming cost V 3 bases and J 7 bases; bases outside gene matches: 7. In DNA form, the CDR3 reads TGTGCCAGCAGTGAGAGTCAGGGGGCGGGTGGCTACACCTTC. Protein: CASSESQGAGGYTF.

This chain links TRBV7-9 with TRBJ1-2; the D gene is possibly TRBD1 (6 bases). The CDR3 is made up of 14 amino acids. With 0 bases removed from V and 2 bases from J, the gap between germline ends came to 7 bases. Germline lookup yields CDR1 SEHNR and CDR2 FQNEAQ (reference sequence). The chain's CDR3 is CASSLADRNYGYTF. The CDR3 region has the DNA TGTGCCAGCAGCTTAGCAGACAGGAACTATGGCTACACCTTC. Variable domain in full (rest from reference TRBV7-9 and TRBJ1-2): DTGVSQNPRHKITKRGQNVTFRCDPISEHNRLYWYRQTLGQGPEFLTYFQNEAQLEKSRLLSDRFSAERPKGSFSTLEIQRTEQGDSAMYLCASSLADRNYGYTFGSGTRLTVV.

This sequence joins TRBV30 and TRBJ2-2, with TRBD2 matching over 9 bases. With 5 bases clipped from V and 5 bases from J, the junction kept 6 bases outside the gene matches. The CDR3 covers 14 residues. In germline, CDR1 is GTSNPN, CDR2 SVGIG (reference sequence). CDR3 sequence reads: CAWGGAGGTGELFF. DNA of the CDR3: TGTGCCTGGGGGGGAGCGGGAGGAACCGGGGAGCTGTTTTTT.

This clone has a single count. The chain couples TRBV4-3 to TRBJ1-5; D is undetermined. CDR3 size: 14 residues. V was trimmed by 0 bases and J by 10 bases, leaving 13 bases between them. The germline V gene encodes CDR1 LGHNA and CDR2 YSLEER. Here the CDR3 DNA reads TGCGCCAGCAGCCAAGAAATAGGCGGTCGCCCCCAGCATTTT. As protein: CASSQEIGGRPQHF.

The chain has TRBV5-6 and TRBJ2-5; 10 nucleotides align to TRBD2. The CDR3 runs 14 residues. The germline gives CDR1 SGHDT, CDR2 YYEEEE. The J segment lost 0 bases and the V segment lost 6 bases, leaving 2 bases of the junction unmatched. For the CDR3, the DNA is TGTGCCAGCAAAGCGGGAGGGAACCAAGAGACCCAGTACTTC. This translates into CASKAGGNQETQYF.

The DNA for the CDR3 is TGTGCCAGCAGCGGCGTCCGCGGGACCATCGGGGATACGCAGTATTTT. Encoded protein: CASSGVRGTIGDTQYF. This chain links TRBV9 with TRBJ2-3, with D perhaps TRBD2 (6 bases). Germline CDR1 is SGDLS and CDR2 is YYNGEE. The V end was cut by 3 bases, the J end by 6 bases, with 20 bases between. The CDR3 extends over 16 amino acids.

This sequence joins TRBV28 and TRBJ2-7; TRBD2 matches at 7 bases. The CDR3 totals 15 residues. Germline CDR1 and CDR2: MDHEN and SYDVKM. Germline trimming cut 2 bases from V and 0 bases from J; bases unmatched to any gene: 4. DNA for the CDR3: TGTGCCAGCAGTTTAATTCCTAGCGGCTCCTACGAGCAGTACTTC. It encodes CASSLIPSGSYEQYF.

The chain employs TRBV29-1 and TRBJ2-5; 11 bases agree with TRBD2. The CDR3 has 14 amino acids. V was pared by 5 bases and J by 1 base, with 3 bases of the junction left unmatched. From germline, CDR1 is SQVTM and CDR2 ANQGSEA. CDR3 amino acids: CSVYGLAGQETQYF. The CDR3 bases are TGCAGCGTTTACGGACTAGCGGGCCAAGAGACCCAGTACTTC.

This chain connects TRBV5-1 to TRBJ2-7, with D possibly TRBD2 on 6 matching bases. This CDR3 has 17 residues. The germline V gene has CDR1 SGHRS and CDR2 YFSETQ. Trimming pared 1 base from V and 0 bases from J, leaving 17 bases between. CDR3 protein: CASSLKGASEISYEQYF. The CDR3 nucleotides read TGCGCCAGCAGCTTGAAAGGAGCTAGCGAAATCTCCTACGAGCAGTACTTC.

The chain couples TRBV5-1 to TRBJ2-2, with a weak D call TRBD2 (5 bases). Germline V CDR1 and CDR2: SGHRS, YFSETQ. V was cut by 0 bases and J by 5 bases, with 11 bases left in between. The CDR3 is made up of 15 amino acids. The CDR3 spells CASSLGARRTGELFF. CDR3 DNA sequence: TGCGCCAGCAGCTTGGGGGCTAGGAGGACCGGGGAGCTGTTTTTT.

The chain is built from TRBV7-9 and TRBJ2-5; 9 bases match TRBD1. This CDR3 spans 14 amino acids. V was clipped by 5 bases and J by 3 bases; unmatched bases: 4. Germline-derived CDR1 and CDR2 are SEHNR and FQNEAQ (reference sequence). The DNA for the CDR3 is TGTGCCAGCAGCGCCTGGGACAGGGAAGAGACCCAGTACTTC. Protein: CASSAWDREETQYF.

As DNA, the CDR3 is TGTGCCAGCAGCCCGCCGACAGGGGTGGGGTCCGAGCAGTACTTC. It translates to CASSPPTGVGSEQYF. J is TRBJ2-7 and V is TRBV5-4; 8 nucleotides line up with TRBD1. The CDR3 extends over 15 amino acids. Germline assignment: CDR1 SGHNT and CDR2 YYREEE (reference sequence). With 4 bases clipped from V and 6 bases from J, the junction kept 12 bases outside the gene matches.

The rearrangement links TRBV30 to TRBJ2-6; tentative D call: TRBD1 (6 bases). V dropped 5 bases and J dropped 7 bases, with 18 bases sitting between them. The CDR3 length is 15 residues. Germline CDR1 is GTSNPN and CDR2 is SVGIG (reference sequence). The CDR3 reads CAWPQGRGPANVLTF. For the CDR3, the DNA is TGTGCCTGGCCACAGGGAAGGGGTCCAGCCAACGTCCTGACTTTC.

This clone has just one count. The rearrangement links TRBV19 to TRBJ2-7; the D gene is possibly TRBD1 (5 bases). Trimming took off 2 bases at V and 6 bases at J, with 11 bases between the two ends. Germline V CDR1 and CDR2: LNHDA, SQIVND (reference sequence). The CDR3 loop spans 13 amino acids. The CDR3 here is CASSISERGEQYF. CDR3 sequence (DNA): TGTGCCAGTAGTATAAGTGAAAGGGGCGAGCAGTACTTC.

J is TRBJ1-2 and V is TRBV19; no reliable D call. CDR3 size: 15 residues. Germline assignment: CDR1 LNHDA and CDR2 SQIVND (reference sequence). V was cut by 0 bases and J by 3 bases, with 11 bases left in between. Written as DNA, the CDR3 is TGTGCCAGTAGTATAGATGAGGGAAAATACTATGGCTACACCTTC. Protein sequence: CASSIDEGKYYGYTF.

This clone was recorded once. The rearrangement joins TRBV18 to TRBJ2-7; 8 bases are a match to TRBD2. V was pared by 3 bases and J by 0 bases, with 7 bases of the junction left unmatched. The CDR3 contains 16 residues. From germline, CDR1 is KGHSH and CDR2 LQKENI. CDR3 bases: TGTGCCAGCTCACCCGGGGGGGAAAGGAGCTCCTACGAGCAGTACTTC. Protein sequence: CASSPGGERSSYEQYF.

The chain employs TRBV4-1 and TRBJ2-5; 7 bases map to TRBD2. Trimming cost V 0 bases and J 0 bases; bases outside gene matches: 7. Germline V gene sequence: CDR1 MGHRA, CDR2 YSYEKL. This CDR3 has 17 residues. The CDR3 is CASSQDLLAGDQETQYF. In DNA, the CDR3 is TGCGCCAGCAGCCAAGATCTGTTAGCGGGTGACCAAGAGACCCAGTACTTC.

The genes are TRBV19 and TRBJ2-7; 7 bases are a match to TRBD1. This CDR3 spans 17 amino acids. Germline CDR1 and CDR2: LNHDA and SQIVND (reference sequence). Germline trimming cut 4 bases from V and 2 bases from J; bases unmatched to any gene: 14. CDR3 region: CASSTEANDRAPYEQYF. In DNA form, the CDR3 reads TGTGCCAGTAGTACCGAGGCTAACGACAGGGCCCCCTACGAGCAGTACTTC.

This clone occurred once. The same CDR3 is also encoded by other DNA sequences in this sample. The chain employs TRBV6-2 or TRBV6-3 and TRBJ2-3; D may be TRBD1 (6 bases). The V gene lost 5 bases and the J gene lost 6 bases, with 6 bases spanning the gap. CDR1 MNHEY and CDR2 SVGEGT come from the germline V gene. This CDR3 has 11 residues. In DNA, the CDR3 is TGTGCCAGCAGTAGGGGGGATACGCAGTATTTT. It is translated as CASSRGDTQYF.